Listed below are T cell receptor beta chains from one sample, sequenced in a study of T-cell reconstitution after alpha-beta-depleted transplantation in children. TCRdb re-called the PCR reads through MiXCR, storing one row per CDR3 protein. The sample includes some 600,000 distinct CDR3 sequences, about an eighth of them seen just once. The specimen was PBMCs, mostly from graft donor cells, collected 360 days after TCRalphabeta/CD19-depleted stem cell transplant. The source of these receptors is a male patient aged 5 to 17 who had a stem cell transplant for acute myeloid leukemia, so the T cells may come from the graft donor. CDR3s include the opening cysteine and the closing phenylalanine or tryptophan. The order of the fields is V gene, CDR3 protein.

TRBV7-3	CASILGGEERRTYEQYF
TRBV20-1	CSASLSGGASGDTQYF
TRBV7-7	CASSPTARGETQYF
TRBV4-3	CASSQAGGRIYNEQFF
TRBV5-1	CASSRSRGPSYEQYF
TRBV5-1	CASNLDSGANVLTF
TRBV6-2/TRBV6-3	CASRRQEGLFF
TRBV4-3	CASSLGLAGSSYEQYF
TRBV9	CASSPPSTNEQYF
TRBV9	CASSVDNDEQYF
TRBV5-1	CASSLPSGSLDEQYF
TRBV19	CASRVAGTGYNEQFF
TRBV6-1	CASSKSGVSSYNEQFF